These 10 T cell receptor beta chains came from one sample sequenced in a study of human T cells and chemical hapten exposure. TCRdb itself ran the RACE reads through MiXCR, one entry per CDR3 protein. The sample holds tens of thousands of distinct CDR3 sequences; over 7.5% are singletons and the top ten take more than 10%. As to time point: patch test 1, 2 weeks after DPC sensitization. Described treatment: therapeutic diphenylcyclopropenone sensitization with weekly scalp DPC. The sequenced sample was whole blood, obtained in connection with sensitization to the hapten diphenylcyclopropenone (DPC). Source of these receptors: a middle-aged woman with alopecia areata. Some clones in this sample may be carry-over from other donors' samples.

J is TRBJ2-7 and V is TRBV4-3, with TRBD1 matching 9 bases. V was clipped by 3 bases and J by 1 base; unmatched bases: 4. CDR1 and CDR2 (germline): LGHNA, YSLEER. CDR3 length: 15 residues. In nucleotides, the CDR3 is TGCGCCAGCAGCCAGTCAGGGACAGGGTCCTACGAGCAGTACTTC. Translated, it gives CASSQSGTGSYEQYF.

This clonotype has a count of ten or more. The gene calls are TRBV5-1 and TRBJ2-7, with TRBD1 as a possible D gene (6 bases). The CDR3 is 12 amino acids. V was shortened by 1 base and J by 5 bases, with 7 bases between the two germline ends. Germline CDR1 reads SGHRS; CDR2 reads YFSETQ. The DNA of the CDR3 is TGCGCCAGCAGCTTGACAGGGAACGAGCAGTACTTC. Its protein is CASSLTGNEQYF.

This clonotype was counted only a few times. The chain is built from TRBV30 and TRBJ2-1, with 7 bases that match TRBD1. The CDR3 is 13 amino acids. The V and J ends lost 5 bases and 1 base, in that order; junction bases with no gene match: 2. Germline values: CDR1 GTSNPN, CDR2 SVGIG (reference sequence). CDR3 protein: CAWLQGSYNEQFF. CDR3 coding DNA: TGTGCCTGGTTACAGGGGTCCTACAATGAGCAGTTCTTC. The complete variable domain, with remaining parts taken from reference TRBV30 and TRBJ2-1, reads SQTIHQWPATLVQPVGSPLSLECTVEGTSNPNLYWYRQAAGRGLQLLFYSVGIGQISSEVPQNLSASRPQDRQFILSSKKLLLSDSGFYLCAWLQGSYNEQFFGPGTRLTVL.

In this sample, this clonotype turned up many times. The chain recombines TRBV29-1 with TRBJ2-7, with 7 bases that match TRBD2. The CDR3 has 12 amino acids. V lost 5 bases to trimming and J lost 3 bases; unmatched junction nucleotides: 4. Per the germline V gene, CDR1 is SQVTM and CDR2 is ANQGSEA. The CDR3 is CSVRSGNYEQYF. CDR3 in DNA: TGCAGCGTTAGGAGCGGGAACTACGAGCAGTACTTC.

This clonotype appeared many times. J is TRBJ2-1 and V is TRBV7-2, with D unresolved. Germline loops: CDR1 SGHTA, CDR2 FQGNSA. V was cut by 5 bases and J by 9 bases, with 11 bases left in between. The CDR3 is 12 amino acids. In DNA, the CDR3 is TGTGCCAGCAGCGATCGGATTGCTGAGCAGTTCTTC. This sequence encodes CASSDRIAEQFF.

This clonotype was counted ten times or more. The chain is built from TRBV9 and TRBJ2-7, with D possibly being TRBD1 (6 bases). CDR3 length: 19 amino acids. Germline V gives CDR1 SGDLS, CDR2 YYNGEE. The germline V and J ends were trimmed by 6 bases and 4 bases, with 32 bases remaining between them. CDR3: CASISSWTEVRDKFYEQYF. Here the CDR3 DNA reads TGTGCCAGCATCTCCTCATGGACAGAGGTTCGAGATAAGTTTTACGAGCAGTACTTC.

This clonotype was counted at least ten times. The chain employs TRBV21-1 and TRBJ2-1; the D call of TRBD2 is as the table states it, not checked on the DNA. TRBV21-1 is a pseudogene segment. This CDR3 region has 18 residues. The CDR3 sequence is CASSKFPGLSWSYNEQFF. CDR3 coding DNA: TGTGCCAGCAGCAAATTCCCCGGACTAAGCTGGTCCTACAATGAGCAGTTCTTC.

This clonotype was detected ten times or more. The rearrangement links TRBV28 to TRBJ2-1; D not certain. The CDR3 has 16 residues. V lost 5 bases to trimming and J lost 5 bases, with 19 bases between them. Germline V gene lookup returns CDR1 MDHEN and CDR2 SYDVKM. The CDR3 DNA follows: TGTGCCAGCAGTAGGATAATTGTTGCAGCAGACAATGAGCAGTTCTTC. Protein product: CASSRIIVAADNEQFF.

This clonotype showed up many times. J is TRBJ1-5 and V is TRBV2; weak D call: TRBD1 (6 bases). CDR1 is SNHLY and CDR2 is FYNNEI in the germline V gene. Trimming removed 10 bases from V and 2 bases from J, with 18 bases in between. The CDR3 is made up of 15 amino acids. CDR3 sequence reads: CATSKGGRGNQPQHF. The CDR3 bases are TGTGCCACCTCAAAGGGGGGCCGGGGCAATCAGCCCCAGCATTTT.

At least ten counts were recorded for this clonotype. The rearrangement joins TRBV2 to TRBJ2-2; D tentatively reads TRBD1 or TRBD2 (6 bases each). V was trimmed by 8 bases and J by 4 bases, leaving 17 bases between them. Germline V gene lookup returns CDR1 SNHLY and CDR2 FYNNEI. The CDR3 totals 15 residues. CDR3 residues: CASAGKGGITGELFF. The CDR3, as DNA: TGTGCCAGCGCCGGAAAGGGGGGCATCACCGGGGAGCTGTTTTTT.